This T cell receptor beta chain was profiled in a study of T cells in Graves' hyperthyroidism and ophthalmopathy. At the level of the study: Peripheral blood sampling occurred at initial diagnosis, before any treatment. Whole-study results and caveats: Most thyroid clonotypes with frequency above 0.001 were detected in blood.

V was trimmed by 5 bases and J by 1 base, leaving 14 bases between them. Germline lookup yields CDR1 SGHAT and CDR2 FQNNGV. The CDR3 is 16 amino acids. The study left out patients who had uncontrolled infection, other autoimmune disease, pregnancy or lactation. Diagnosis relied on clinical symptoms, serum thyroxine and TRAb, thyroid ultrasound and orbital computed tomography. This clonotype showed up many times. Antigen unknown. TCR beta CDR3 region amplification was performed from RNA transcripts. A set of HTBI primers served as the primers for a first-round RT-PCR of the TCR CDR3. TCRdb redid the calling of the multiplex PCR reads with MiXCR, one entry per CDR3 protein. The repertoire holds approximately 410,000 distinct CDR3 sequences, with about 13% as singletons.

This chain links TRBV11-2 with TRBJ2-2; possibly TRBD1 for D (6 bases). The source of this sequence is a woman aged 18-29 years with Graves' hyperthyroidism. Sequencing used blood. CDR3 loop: CASSRMGHMNTGELFF. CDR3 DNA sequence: TGTGCCAGCAGCCGGATGGGACACATGAACACCGGGGAGCTGTTTTTT.